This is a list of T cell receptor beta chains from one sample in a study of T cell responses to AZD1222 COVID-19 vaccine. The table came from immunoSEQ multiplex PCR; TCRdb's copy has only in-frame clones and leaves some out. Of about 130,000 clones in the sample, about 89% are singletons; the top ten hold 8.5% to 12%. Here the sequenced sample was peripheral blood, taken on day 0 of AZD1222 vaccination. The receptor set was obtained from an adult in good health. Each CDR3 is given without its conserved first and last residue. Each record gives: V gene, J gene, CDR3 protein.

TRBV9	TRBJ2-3	ASSVGTDTQY
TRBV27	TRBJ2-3	ASSRTPDIPDTQY
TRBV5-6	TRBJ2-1	ASRGPGPSSYNEQF
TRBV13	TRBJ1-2	ASSLDRGGREGYT
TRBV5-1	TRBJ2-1	ASSFSPTGGASEQF
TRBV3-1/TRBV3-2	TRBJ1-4	ASSQRTGGEKLF
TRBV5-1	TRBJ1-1	ASNPGQGETEAF
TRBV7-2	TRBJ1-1	ASSPGQGSTEAF
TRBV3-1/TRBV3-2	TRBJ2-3	ASSQGSAGTDTQY
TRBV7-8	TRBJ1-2	ASSLTGGYGYGYT
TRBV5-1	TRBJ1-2	ASSLTDSSYGYT
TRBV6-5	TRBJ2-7	ASTQGQGAYEQY
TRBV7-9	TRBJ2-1	ASSLPFRLAGFRNEQF
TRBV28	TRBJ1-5	ASIRAPGQPQH
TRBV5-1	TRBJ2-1	ASSLDSQSSYNEQF
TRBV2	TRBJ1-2	ASSELRGRALYGYT
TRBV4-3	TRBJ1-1	ASSRTTGNTEAF
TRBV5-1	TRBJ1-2	ASSSGQGAAGYT
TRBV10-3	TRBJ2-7	AISEPDANYEQY
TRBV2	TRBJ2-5	ASSESRRQSQETQY
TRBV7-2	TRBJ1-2	ASSLRNGDYGYT
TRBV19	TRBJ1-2	ASSRQVDLYYGYT
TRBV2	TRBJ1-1	ASVNRFQGTEAF
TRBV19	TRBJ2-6	ASIRSGANVLT
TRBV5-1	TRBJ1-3	ASSLGDNRNTIY
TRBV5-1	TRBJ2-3	ASSLGTGGGTDTQY
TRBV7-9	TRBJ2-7	ASSLGLAGGPPYEQY
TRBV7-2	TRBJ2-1	ASRPGLANLNEQF
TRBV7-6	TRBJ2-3	ASSWDYRTDTQY
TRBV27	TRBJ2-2	ASSPYRGTGNTGELF
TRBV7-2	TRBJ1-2	ASSSWTGYGYT
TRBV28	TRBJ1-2	ASSLGDRNYGYT
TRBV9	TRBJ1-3	ASSARESLGGNTIY
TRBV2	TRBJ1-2	ASSELVTGAGGYT
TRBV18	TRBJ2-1	ASSPGPAYNEQF
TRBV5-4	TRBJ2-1	ASEKTSGIANEQF
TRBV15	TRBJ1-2	ASSPSAAYGYT
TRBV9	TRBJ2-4	ASSGQGLAKNIQY
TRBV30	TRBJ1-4	AWRSPGSNEKLF
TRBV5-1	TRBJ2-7	ASSLQGGSYEQY
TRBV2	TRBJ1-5	ASSGQGGQPQH
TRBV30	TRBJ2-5	AWRGGEERRETQY